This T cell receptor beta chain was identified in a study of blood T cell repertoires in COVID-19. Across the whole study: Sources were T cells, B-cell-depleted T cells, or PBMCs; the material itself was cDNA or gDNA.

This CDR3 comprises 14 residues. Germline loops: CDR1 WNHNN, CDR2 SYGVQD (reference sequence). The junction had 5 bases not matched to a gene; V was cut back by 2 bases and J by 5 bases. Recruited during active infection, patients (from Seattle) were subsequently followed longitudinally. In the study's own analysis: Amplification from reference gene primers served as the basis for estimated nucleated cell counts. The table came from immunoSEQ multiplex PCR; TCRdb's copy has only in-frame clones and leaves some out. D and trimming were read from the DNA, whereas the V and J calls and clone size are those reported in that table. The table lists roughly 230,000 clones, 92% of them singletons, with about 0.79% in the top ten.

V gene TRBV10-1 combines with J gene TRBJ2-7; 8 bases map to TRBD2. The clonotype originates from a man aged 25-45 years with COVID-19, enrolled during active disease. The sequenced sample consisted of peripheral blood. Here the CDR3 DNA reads TGCGCCAGCAGTGAGAGTGGTAGCGGGAACGAGCAGTACTTC. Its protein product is CASSESGSGNEQYF.